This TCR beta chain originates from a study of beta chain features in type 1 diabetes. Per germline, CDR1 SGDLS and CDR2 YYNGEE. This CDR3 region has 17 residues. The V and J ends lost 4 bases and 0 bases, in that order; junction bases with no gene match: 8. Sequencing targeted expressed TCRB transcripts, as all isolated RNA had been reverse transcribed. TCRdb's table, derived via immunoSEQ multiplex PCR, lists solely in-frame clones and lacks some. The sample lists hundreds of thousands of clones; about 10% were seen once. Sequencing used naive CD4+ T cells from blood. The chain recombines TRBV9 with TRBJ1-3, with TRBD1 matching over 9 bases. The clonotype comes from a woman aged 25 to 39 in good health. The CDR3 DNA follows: TGTGCCAGCAGCCTGGGGACAGGGCCCTTCTCTGGAAACACCATATATTTT. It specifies CASSLGTGPFSGNTIYF.